This T cell receptor beta chain was sequenced for a study of blood T cell repertoires in COVID-19. Looked up from germline, CDR1 is SGHAT and CDR2 is FQDESV (reference sequence). This CDR3 is built from 14 residues. V dropped 4 bases and J dropped 5; count of bases not matched to a gene: 4. Method: immunoSEQ multiplex PCR; TCRdb's copy keeps in-frame clones and lacks some. The sample contains 120,000 to 150,000 clones, 84% of which appear only once. The clonotype was recovered from a woman between 50 and 59 years old in a cohort sampled during active or convalescent COVID-19. The sequencing sample was made of peripheral blood. J is TRBJ1-1 and V is TRBV11-1; the match to TRBD1 covers 10 bases. The CDR3 region has the DNA TGTGCCAGCAGCTCCGGACAGGGGGGGACTGAAGCTTTCTTT. Amino acids: CASSSGQGGTEAFF.